This T cell receptor beta chain was sequenced for a study of shared clonotypes between healthy human individuals. Study-wide results and caveats: Sampling was confined to blood; repertoires within tissues likely differ. When naive CD4 clonotypes were compared across several donors, 5% to 5.5% were shared.

Of note for this clone: Its cognate antigen is unknown.

The CDR3 extends over 16 amino acids. CDR1 and CDR2 from the germline V gene are GTSNPN and SVGIG (reference sequence). Trimming took 3 bases from V and 3 from J, leaving 18 bases between them. HIV-negative, healthy adults without recent acute infections or vaccinations were the donors. At a deep level, the assay was run. Profiled with immunoSEQ multiplex PCR; TCRdb holds only in-frame clones, not every one. The sample has around 2.3 million clones; around 95% are singletons. The chain carries TRBV30 and TRBJ1-3; D is possibly TRBD1 (5 bases). Sequencing was done on a sample of naive CD4+ T cells sorted from blood. Subset denoted: CD45RA+ positively selected. The TCR sequence derives from a man between 18 and 29 years old in good health. CDR3 sequence: CAWRDIGLSLGNTIYF. CDR3 in DNA: TGTGCCTGGAGGGACATTGGTTTATCCCTTGGAAACACCATATATTTT.